One sample yielded the 17 T cell receptor beta chains listed below, sequenced in a study of post-analysis software for immune sequencing data. Overall study findings and caveats: Controls had lower frequencies than patients of roughly five TRBV segments, which included TRBV5-6, TRBV5-1 and TRBV20-1.

No cognate antigen is known for these TCRs. Unique molecular identifiers tagged the TCR beta cDNA libraries. TCRdb used MiXCR to reprocess the PCR reads, holding one entry per CDR3 protein. The sample lists 600,000 to 750,000 distinct CDR3 sequences, around 64% occurring once. Sequences were obtained from blood. These receptors originate from a girl aged 2-10 years with multiple sclerosis.

This clonotype was recorded a few times. The chain links TRBV6-6 to TRBJ2-5; 10 nucleotides align to TRBD1. With 2 bases clipped from V and 3 bases from J, the junction kept 9 bases outside the gene matches. Germline lookup yields CDR1 MNHNY and CDR2 SVGAGI (reference sequence). The CDR3 is made up of 17 amino acids. CDR3 DNA sequence: TGTGCCAGCAGTTACGGGACAGGGGTCGAAGCCGAAGAGACCCAGTACTTC. It specifies CASSYGTGVEAEETQYF.

The chain couples TRBV6-5 to TRBJ1-1; TRBD1 matches at 7 bases. The CDR3 consists of 13 residues. Germline V lookup: CDR1 MNHEY, CDR2 SVGAGI. Losses at the gene ends were 7 bases for V and 6 bases for J; bases not matched to a gene: 8. CDR3 residues: CASNQQGIPEAFF. CDR3 DNA: TGTGCCAGCAACCAACAGGGGATCCCTGAAGCTTTCTTT.

The chain has TRBV7-9 and TRBJ2-3; tentative D call: TRBD2 (7 bases). Germline-derived CDR1 and CDR2 are SEHNR and FQNEAQ (reference sequence). V was cut by 1 base and J by 5 bases, with 16 bases left in between. This CDR3 comprises 16 residues. DNA of the CDR3: TGTGCCAGCAGCTTAGTGACGGGGGGCGAGGAAGATACGCAGTATTTT. Its translation: CASSLVTGGEEDTQYF.

The V gene is TRBV7-2, the J gene TRBJ2-5, with a weak D call TRBD2 (5 bases). The CDR3 is 13 residues long. With 5 bases removed from V and 9 bases from J, the gap between germline ends came to 16 bases. Germline CDR1 reads SGHTA; CDR2 reads FQGNSA. The CDR3 region has the DNA TGTGCCAGCAGCCCATGGACTGGGTCGGCCCAGTACTTC. Protein product: CASSPWTGSAQYF.

V usage is TRBV4-2 and J usage is TRBJ2-7, with unresolved D. Trimming cost V 4 bases and J 3 bases, with 7 bases left between them. Germline V gene sequence: CDR1 LGHNA, CDR2 YNFKEQ. The CDR3 length is 12 residues. CDR3 coding DNA: TGTGCCAGCAGCCCAGACTTCTACGAGCAGTACTTC. Its translation is CASSPDFYEQYF.

The chain employs TRBV6-6 and TRBJ2-7; 15 bases are shared with TRBD2. CDR3 length: 15 residues. Looked up from germline, CDR1 is MNHNY and CDR2 is SVGAGI (reference sequence). With 6 bases clipped from V and 5 bases from J, the junction kept 5 bases outside the gene matches. The CDR3 nucleotides are TGTGCCAGCAGAGGGACTAGCGGGAGGAACCACGAGCAGTACTTC. Its translation is CASRGTSGRNHEQYF.

This clonotype was seen a single time. The J gene is TRBJ2-4, the V gene TRBV6-5; 11 positions match TRBD2. The assigned J gene may be wrong: the sequence end matches TRBJ2-7 better. This CDR3 has 17 residues. Per the germline V gene, CDR1 is MNHEY and CDR2 is SVGAGI. CDR3 amino acids: CASSSSSSGRIKDEQYF. For the CDR3, the DNA is TGTGCCAGCAGTTCGTCGTCTAGCGGGAGGATTAAGGACGAGCAGTACTTC.

The chain combines TRBV4-1 with TRBJ2-7; 11 bases are shared with TRBD1. The CDR3 has 17 residues. The J segment lost 0 bases and the V segment lost 3 bases, leaving 7 bases of the junction unmatched. Germline V lookup: CDR1 MGHRA, CDR2 YSYEKL. DNA for the CDR3: TGCGCCAGCAGCCACCGAACCGGGACAGGGGGCTCCTACGAGCAGTACTTC. Translation gives CASSHRTGTGGSYEQYF.

The chain has TRBV7-2 and TRBJ2-3; 10 bases line up with TRBD2. Trimming at V came to 2 bases and at J to 4 bases, leaving 3 bases not matched to a gene. Germline loops: CDR1 SGHTA, CDR2 FQGNSA. This CDR3 is 15 amino acids long. Here the CDR3 DNA reads TGTGCCAGCAGCTTACTAGCGGGAGCTGCAGATACGCAGTATTTT. It translates to CASSLLAGAADTQYF. Supplemented by reference TRBV7-2 and TRBJ2-3, the full variable domain reads GAGVSQSPSNKVTEKGKDVELRCDPISGHTALYWYRQSLGQGLEFLIYFQGNSAPDKSGLPSDRFSAERTGGSVSTLTIQRTQQEDSAVYLCASSLLAGAADTQYFGPGTRLTVL.

This clonotype was detected only a few times. V is TRBV24-1 and J is TRBJ2-1, with 12 bases fitting TRBD2. The CDR3 is made up of 16 amino acids. The germline CDR1 and CDR2 sequences are KGHDR and SFDVKD. V gave up 3 bases and J gave up 10 bases; unmatched junction bases: 9. Here the CDR3 DNA reads TGTGCCACCAGTGATGAACGACTAGCGGGAGTTTCGGAGCAGTTCTTC. Protein sequence: CATSDERLAGVSEQFF.

A remark on this clonotype: Being one base from a much bigger clone, this may be a read error. The rearrangement joins TRBV7-8 to TRBJ2-7; D is perhaps TRBD2 (5 bases). This CDR3 comprises 12 residues. Germline CDR1 reads SGHVS; CDR2 reads FQNEAQ. Between the trimmed V and J ends, which lost 8 bases and 6 bases, there was a span of 14 bases. The CDR3 protein is CASGGLGCEQYF. The CDR3 DNA reads as TGTGCCAGCGGCGGACTCGGATGCGAGCAGTACTTC. The full variable domain, rest sourced from reference TRBV7-8 and TRBJ2-7, is GAGVSQSPRYKVAKRGQDVALRCDPISGHVSLFWYQQALGQGPEFLTYFQNEAQLDKSGLPSDRFFAERPEGSVSTLKIQRTQQEDSAVYLCASGGLGCEQYFGPGTRLTVT.

The chain links TRBV7-4 to TRBJ2-5, with D unclear. CDR1 SGHVT and CDR2 SQSDAQ come from the germline V gene. V was clipped by 10 bases and J by 4 bases, with 19 bases between them. CDR3 length equals 14 residues. DNA of the CDR3: TGTGCCAAGGTTTGTGGACGGCCTCGAGAGACCCAGTACTTC. Its translation is CAKVCGRPRETQYF.

This clonotype showed up just a few times. The gene calls are TRBV12-3 or TRBV12-4 and TRBJ1-6; D is uncertain. The CDR3 is 16 residues long. Trimming stripped 0 bases from V and 0 bases from J, with 6 bases between. CDR3: CASSLAGSSYNSPLHF. CDR3 DNA sequence: TGTGCCAGCAGTTTAGCGGGGAGCTCCTATAATTCACCCCTCCACTTT.

There are a few counts of this clonotype. V and J are TRBV29-1 and TRBJ2-4, with 7 bases identical to TRBD2. CDR1 and CDR2 from the germline V gene are SQVTM and ANQGSEA. The junction had 9 bases not matched to a gene; V was cut back by 1 base and J by 0 bases. The CDR3 covers 17 residues. CDR3 loop: CSVEGHLGLLAKNIQYF. CDR3 in DNA: TGCAGCGTTGAAGGACACCTGGGACTATTAGCCAAAAACATTCAGTACTTC. The full variable domain, with the rest looked up from reference TRBV29-1 and TRBJ2-4, is SAVISQKPSRDICQRGTSLTIQCQVDSQVTMMFWYRQQPGQSLTLIATANQGSEATYESGFVIDKFPISRPNLTFSTLTVSNMSPEDSSIYLCSVEGHLGLLAKNIQYFGAGTRLSVL.

The V call is TRBV29-1, the J call TRBJ2-7; 9 positions match TRBD1. The end of the DNA aligns better with TRBJ2-5, so the J call may be wrong. This CDR3 is built from 13 residues. Germline lookup yields CDR1 SQVTM and CDR2 ANQGSEA. The CDR3 nucleotides are TGCAGCGCGGGACAGGGTGGTGGGAAGACCCAGTACTTC. It translates to CSAGQGGGKTQYF.

V gene TRBV7-9 combines with J gene TRBJ1-6; 8 bases map to TRBD1. Germline values: CDR1 SEHNR, CDR2 FQNEAQ (reference sequence). J was trimmed by 5 bases and V by 5 bases; bases with no gene match: 5. This CDR3 has 15 residues. CDR3 DNA sequence: TGTGCCAGCAGCGACCCAGGGGGCGATAATTCACCCCTCCACTTT. The encoded protein is CASSDPGGDNSPLHF.

The chain carries TRBV7-3 and TRBJ2-7; no reliable D call. Germline V CDR1 and CDR2: SGHTA, FQGTGA. The CDR3 totals 13 residues. V was trimmed by 1 base and J by 12 bases, leaving 16 bases between them. The CDR3 loop reads CASSLNNQETRYF. The CDR3 DNA follows: TGTGCCAGCAGCTTAAACAACCAAGAGACCCGGTACTTC.